This TCR beta chain emerged from a study of post-analysis software for immune sequencing data. Notes on this clonotype: Its antigen is not known.

Study-level findings and limits: Patients used five TRBV segments, including TRBV5-6, TRBV5-1 and TRBV20-1, more often than controls.

Germline V gene sequence: CDR1 KGHDR, CDR2 SFDVKD. The J segment lost 8 bases and the V segment lost 5 bases, leaving 6 bases of the junction unmatched. The CDR3 is 14 residues long. Incorporated into the TCR beta cDNA libraries were unique molecular identifiers, which served to reduce PCR and sequencing biases. TCRdb fed the PCR reads into MiXCR, producing one record per CDR3 protein. The sample has a few hundred thousand distinct CDR3 sequences, around 40% seen once. The TCR sequence derives from a girl aged 10 to 17 with multiple sclerosis. The rearrangement joins TRBV24-1 to TRBJ2-1, with TRBD2 matching over 9 bases. The specimen was blood. The CDR3 loop is CATSAPSGDDEQFF. CDR3 DNA: TGTGCCACCAGTGCCCCTAGCGGGGACGATGAGCAGTTCTTC.